The 23 T cell receptor beta chains given below trace back to one sample, sequenced in a study of Graves' ophthalmopathy and Graves' hyperthyroidism. TCR beta CDR3 amplification used RNA transcripts. Second-round multiplex PCR followed a first-round RT-PCR using HTBI primers. TCRdb passed the multiplex PCR reads through MiXCR, listing each CDR3 protein once. Of roughly 480,000 distinct CDR3 sequences in the sample, over 13% are singletons; the top ten hold approximately 9.8%. Sequenced input: blood. The receptors derive from a woman aged 30 to 39 with Graves' ophthalmopathy.

This clonotype was seen at least ten times. It may be a read error: a sequence one base away is much more abundant. V is TRBV11-1 and J is TRBJ1-1; D not certain. The length of the CDR3 is 15 residues. In germline, CDR1 is SGHAT, CDR2 FQDESV (reference sequence). CDR3 loop: CASSLEGRRNTGAFF. CDR3 nucleotides: TGTGCCAGCAGCTTAGAGGGCAGAAGGAACACTGGAGCTTTCTTT.

This clonotype came up many times. The rearrangement links TRBV27 to TRBJ2-7, with 7 bases that match TRBD2. The CDR3 totals 14 residues. Germline V gene data show CDR1 as MNHEY and CDR2 as SMNVEV (reference sequence). The V segment lost 3 bases and the J segment 3 bases; nucleotides outside the gene matches: 5. CDR3 sequence: CASSFRGRGYEQYF. For the CDR3, the DNA is TGTGCCAGCAGTTTCCGAGGGAGGGGCTACGAGCAGTACTTC.

The chain carries TRBV11-1 and TRBJ2-2, with 16 bases that match TRBD2. The V gene end was trimmed by 10 bases and the J gene end by 7 bases; junction bases not matched to a gene: 12. CDR1 is SGHAT and CDR2 is FQDESV in the germline V gene (reference sequence). This CDR3 spans 17 amino acids. The CDR3 DNA is TGTGCCACCTTGGGACTAGCGGGAGGGATTCGCATCGGGGAGCTGTTTTTT. Its translation is CATLGLAGGIRIGELFF.

The V gene is TRBV19, the J gene TRBJ2-7, with D possibly matching TRBD1 (6 bases). CDR1 and CDR2 from the germline V gene are LNHDA and SQIVND (reference sequence). CDR3 length equals 15 residues. Trimming took off 6 bases at V and 0 bases at J, with 15 bases between the two ends. The CDR3 DNA follows: TGTGCCAGTAGATCTTCCGGGACATCCTCCTACGAGCAGTACTTC. Translating gives CASRSSGTSSYEQYF.

This clonotype appeared many times. DNA of the CDR3: TGTGCCAGCAGCAAGGGACACGCCGGGGTCCAGTACTTC. This sequence encodes CASSKGHAGVQYF. The J gene is TRBJ2-5, the V gene TRBV9; D might be TRBD1 (6 bases). The germline CDR1 and CDR2 sequences are SGDLS and YYNGEE. This CDR3 region has 13 residues. V was clipped by 4 bases and J by 10 bases, with 17 bases between them.

Ten or more counts support this clonotype. V is TRBV20-1 and J is TRBJ1-2; D may be TRBD1 (5 bases). This CDR3 has 13 residues. Deletions cut 6 bases from V and 0 bases from J, with 11 bases between. Per the germline V gene, CDR1 is DFQATT and CDR2 is SNEGSKA (reference sequence). Written as DNA, the CDR3 is TGCAGTGCCAGACCGACAGCTAACTATGGCTACACCTTC. Amino acids: CSARPTANYGYTF.

This clonotype was counted many times. CDR3 region: CASSDAGTPQETQYF. CDR3 DNA: TGTGCCAGCAGCGATGCCGGGACCCCCCAAGAGACCCAGTACTTC. This chain uses TRBV9 with TRBJ2-5; D may be TRBD1 or TRBD2 (5 bases each). The CDR3 is made up of 15 amino acids. Germline lookup yields CDR1 SGDLS and CDR2 YYNGEE. Trimming took 3 bases from V and 1 from J, leaving 13 bases between them.

This clonotype was observed at least ten times. This CDR3 reads CASKATGLREQYF. CDR3 nucleotide sequence: TGTGCCAGTAAGGCCACAGGACTACGGGAGCAGTACTTC. The chain employs TRBV19 and TRBJ2-7; maybe TRBD2 (6 bases). V was cut by 7 bases and J by 7 bases, with 17 bases left in between. Looked up from germline, CDR1 is LNHDA and CDR2 is SQIVND (reference sequence). The CDR3 contains 13 residues.

This clonotype was found many times. The CDR3 loop is CATEDRGTTGELFF. In nucleotides, the CDR3 is TGTGCCACCGAAGACAGGGGGACCACCGGGGAGCTGTTTTTT. The rearrangement links TRBV28 to TRBJ2-2; 9 bases align to TRBD1. V lost 10 bases and J lost 4; bases outside the gene matches: 7. The CDR3 length is 14 residues. Germline V gives CDR1 MDHEN, CDR2 SYDVKM. Using reference TRBV28 and TRBJ2-2 for the parts outside the CDR3, the full variable domain is DVKVTQSSRYLVKRTGEKVFLECVQDMDHENMFWYRQDPGLGLRLIYFSYDVKMKEKGDIPEGYSVSREKKERFSLILESASTNQTSMYLCATEDRGTTGELFFGEGSRLTVL.

This clonotype was seen only a few times. The chain carries TRBV5-1 and TRBJ1-1, with D unresolved. The CDR3 covers 14 residues. Germline assignment: CDR1 SGHRS and CDR2 YFSETQ. V was cut by 0 bases and J by 6 bases, with 12 bases left in between. Here the CDR3 reads CASSLAILGAEAFF. The CDR3 nucleotides are TGCGCCAGCAGCTTGGCCATTCTAGGCGCTGAAGCTTTCTTT.

This clonotype has ten or more counts. The chain combines TRBV18 with TRBJ1-3; D possibly corresponds to TRBD1 (6 bases). Trimming shortened V by 2 bases and J by 7 bases, and 18 bases separated the two germline ends. Per germline, CDR1 KGHSH and CDR2 LQKENI. This CDR3 is built from 16 residues. For the CDR3, the DNA is TGTGCCAGCTCACCAAGCCCCAGGGGCGAGGGGAACACCATATATTTT. Residues: CASSPSPRGEGNTIYF.

This clonotype was recorded many times. The gene calls are TRBV10-3 and TRBJ2-6, with 11 bases aligning to TRBD1. The trim removed 3 bases at V and 4 bases at J, leaving 11 bases unmatched. The CDR3 sequence is 19 residues long. Looked up from germline, CDR1 is ENHRY and CDR2 is SYGVKD. The CDR3 loop reads CAISDHSGQGARGANVLTF. As DNA, the CDR3 is TGTGCCATCAGTGATCATTCTGGACAGGGGGCGCGGGGGGCCAACGTCCTGACTTTC.

This clonotype was recorded at least ten times. The V and J genes are TRBV2 and TRBJ1-1, with D perhaps matching TRBD1 (5 bases). The CDR3 consists of 15 residues. Germline V lookup: CDR1 SNHLY, CDR2 FYNNEI. V shed 8 bases and J shed 5 bases, with 21 bases lying between them. The CDR3 loop is CASATRWQGGTEAFF. CDR3 in DNA: TGTGCCAGCGCGACAAGGTGGCAGGGAGGAACTGAAGCTTTCTTT.

This clonotype was seen many times. The chain couples TRBV6-1 to TRBJ1-5; TRBD1 agrees at 7 bases. V was clipped by 6 bases and J by 3 bases; unmatched bases: 8. The CDR3 sequence is 15 residues long. Per germline, CDR1 MNHNS and CDR2 SASEGT. The CDR3: CASSSEGAYNQPQHF. The CDR3 DNA follows: TGTGCCAGCAGCTCGGAGGGGGCGTACAATCAGCCCCAGCATTTT.

The chain is built from TRBV4-1 and TRBJ1-1, with D hard to call. The germline V and J ends were trimmed by 2 bases and 2 bases, with 12 bases remaining between them. The germline gives CDR1 MGHRA, CDR2 YSYEKL. The CDR3 is 15 amino acids. The CDR3 spells CASSQTDLPNTEAFF. For the CDR3, the DNA is TGCGCCAGCAGCCAAACTGACCTTCCCAACACTGAAGCTTTCTTT.

This clonotype has a count of ten or more. This rearrangement joins TRBV15 to TRBJ1-1; D not certain. The V end lost 1 base, the J end lost 7 bases, and 10 bases lay between the germline ends. The CDR3 has 13 residues. Germline-derived CDR1 and CDR2 are LNHNV and YYDKDF (reference sequence). The CDR3, as DNA: TGTGCCACCAGCAGAGTCGGCAGTCGTGAAGCTTTCTTT. This sequence encodes CATSRVGSREAFF.

The CDR3 spells CASSQAFEQYF. CDR3 nucleotide sequence: TGTGCCAGCAGCCAAGCGTTTGAGCAGTACTTC. This sequence joins TRBV14 and TRBJ2-7, with D unclear. Trimming shortened V by 1 base and J by 7 bases, and 5 bases separated the two germline ends. Germline assignment: CDR1 SGHDN and CDR2 FVKESK. The CDR3 spans 11 residues.

This clonotype was seen repeatedly, ten times or more. The CDR3 DNA follows: TGTGCCAGCAGCTTCTCGTTAAGCTCTGGAAACACCATATATTTT. Amino acid sequence: CASSFSLSSGNTIYF. The chain has TRBV7-6 and TRBJ1-3; no reliable D call. CDR3 length: 15 amino acids. From germline, CDR1 is SGHVS and CDR2 FNYEAQ. The V end was cut by 3 bases, the J end by 0 bases, with 9 bases between.

This clonotype was seen repeatedly, ten times or more. The chain is built from TRBV6-1 and TRBJ2-5, with 11 bases lining up with TRBD2. The CDR3 is 16 residues long. Germline CDR1 is MNHNS and CDR2 is SASEGT. V dropped 4 bases and J dropped 0; count of bases not matched to a gene: 4. CDR3 sequence reads: CASSVRLAGYQETQYF. CDR3 coding DNA: TGTGCCAGCAGTGTCAGACTAGCGGGGTACCAAGAGACCCAGTACTTC.

This clonotype was recorded a few times. The chain couples TRBV5-4 to TRBJ2-7; D is tentatively TRBD1 or TRBD2 (6 bases each). V lost 4 bases to trimming and J lost 4 bases, with 18 bases between them. The germline gives CDR1 SGHNT, CDR2 YYREEE (reference sequence). The CDR3 spans 15 residues. CDR3 residues: CASSPEAGQTYEQYF. As DNA, the CDR3 is TGTGCCAGCAGCCCGGAGGCGGGACAAACATACGAGCAGTACTTC.

This clonotype occurred many times. The chain couples TRBV28 to TRBJ1-3; D is ambiguous. V was shortened by 4 bases and J by 2 bases, with 12 bases between the two germline ends. The CDR3 length is 15 residues. Germline-derived CDR1 and CDR2 are MDHEN and SYDVKM. The CDR3 region has the DNA TGTGCCAGCAGTTATTATAGAACAGCTGGAAACACCATATATTTT. Translated, it gives CASSYYRTAGNTIYF. Together with reference TRBV28 and TRBJ1-3, the CDR3 gives the full variable domain: DVKVTQSSRYLVKRTGEKVFLECVQDMDHENMFWYRQDPGLGLRLIYFSYDVKMKEKGDIPEGYSVSREKKERFSLILESASTNQTSMYLCASSYYRTAGNTIYFGEGSWLTVV.

Ten or more counts support this clonotype. The chain employs TRBV12-3 or TRBV12-4 and TRBJ2-5; 11 bases map to TRBD2. V lost 6 bases to trimming and J lost 4 bases; unmatched junction nucleotides: 10. The CDR3 is made up of 16 amino acids. The CDR3 loop reads CASSFRLAGGGETQYF. CDR3 DNA: TGTGCCAGCAGCTTCCGTCTAGCGGGAGGAGGAGAGACCCAGTACTTC.

Many counts were recorded for this clonotype. One junction end does not reproduce the germline sequence, and a read error may be involved. V usage is TRBV5-1 and J usage is TRBJ1-1, with D uncertain. This CDR3 has 13 residues. Germline values: CDR1 SGHRS, CDR2 YFSETQ. CDR3 nucleotide sequence: TGTGCCAGCAGCCTACCCCCGAACACTGAAGCTTTCTTT. It yields the protein CASSLPPNTEAFF.